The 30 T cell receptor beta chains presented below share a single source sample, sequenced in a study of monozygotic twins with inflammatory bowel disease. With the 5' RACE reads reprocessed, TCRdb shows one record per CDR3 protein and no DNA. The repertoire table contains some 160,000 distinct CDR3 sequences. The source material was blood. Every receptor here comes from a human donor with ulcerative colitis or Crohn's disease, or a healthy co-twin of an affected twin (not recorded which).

This CDR3 is CASRNDKGWNSPLHF. J is TRBJ1-6 and V is TRBV2; TCRdb's D call of TRBD1 is untestable without DNA. The CDR3 length is 15 residues. CDR1 is SNHLY, CDR2 FYNNEI, per germline.

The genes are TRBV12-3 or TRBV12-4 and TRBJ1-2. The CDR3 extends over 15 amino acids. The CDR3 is CASSLRQGVNYGYTF.

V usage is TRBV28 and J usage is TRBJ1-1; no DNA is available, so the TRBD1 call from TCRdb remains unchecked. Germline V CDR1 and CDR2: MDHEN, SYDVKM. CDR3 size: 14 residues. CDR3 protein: CASSAPGQGTEAFF.

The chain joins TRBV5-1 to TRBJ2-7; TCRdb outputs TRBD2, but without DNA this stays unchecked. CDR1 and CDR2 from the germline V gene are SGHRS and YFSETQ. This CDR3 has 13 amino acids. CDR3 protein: CASGEAPSYEQYF.

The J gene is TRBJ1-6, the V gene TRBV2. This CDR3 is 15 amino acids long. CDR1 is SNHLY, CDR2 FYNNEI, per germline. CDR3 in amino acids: CASVRAPEVNSPLHF. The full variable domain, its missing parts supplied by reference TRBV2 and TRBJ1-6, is EPEVTQTPSHQVTQMGQEVILRCVPISNHLYFYWYRQILGQKVEFLVSFYNNEISEKSEIFDDQFSVERPDGSNFTLKIRSTKLEDSAMYFCASVRAPEVNSPLHFGNGTRLTVT.

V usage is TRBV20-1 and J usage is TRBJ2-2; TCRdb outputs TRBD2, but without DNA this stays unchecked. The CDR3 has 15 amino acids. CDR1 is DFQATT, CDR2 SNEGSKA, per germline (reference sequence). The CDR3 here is CSARDQGLLTGELFF.

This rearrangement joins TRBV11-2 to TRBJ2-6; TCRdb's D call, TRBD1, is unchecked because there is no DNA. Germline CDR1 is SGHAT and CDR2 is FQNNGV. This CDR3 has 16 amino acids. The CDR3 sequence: CASPPVGASGANVLTF.

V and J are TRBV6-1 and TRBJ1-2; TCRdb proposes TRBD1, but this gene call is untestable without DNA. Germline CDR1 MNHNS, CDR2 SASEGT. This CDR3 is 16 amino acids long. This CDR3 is CASSPGTGGAVYGYTF.

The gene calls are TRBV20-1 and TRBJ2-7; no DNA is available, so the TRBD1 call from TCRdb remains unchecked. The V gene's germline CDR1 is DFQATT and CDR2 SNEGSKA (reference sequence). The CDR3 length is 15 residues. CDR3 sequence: CSARARPPRGYEQYF.

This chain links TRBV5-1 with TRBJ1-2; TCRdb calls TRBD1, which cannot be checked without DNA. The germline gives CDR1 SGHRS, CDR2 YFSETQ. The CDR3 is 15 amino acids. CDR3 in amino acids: CASSLDDRASYGYTF. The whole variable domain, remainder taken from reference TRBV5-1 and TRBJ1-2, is KAGVTQTPRYLIKTRGQQVTLSCSPISGHRSVSWYQQTPGQGLQFLFEYFSETQRNKGNFPGRFSGRQFSNSRSEMNVSTLELGDSALYLCASSLDDRASYGYTFGSGTRLTVV.

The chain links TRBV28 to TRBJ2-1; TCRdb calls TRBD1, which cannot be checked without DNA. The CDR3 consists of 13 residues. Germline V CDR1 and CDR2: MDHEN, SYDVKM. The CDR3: CASRLTGLNEQFF.

The CDR3 here is CASSGEDEKLFF. The chain joins TRBV5-1 to TRBJ1-4. The CDR3 is 12 residues long. Looked up from germline, CDR1 is SGHRS and CDR2 is YFSETQ.

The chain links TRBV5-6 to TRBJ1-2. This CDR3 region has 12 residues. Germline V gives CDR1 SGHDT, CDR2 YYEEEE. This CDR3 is CASSRGTVGYTF.

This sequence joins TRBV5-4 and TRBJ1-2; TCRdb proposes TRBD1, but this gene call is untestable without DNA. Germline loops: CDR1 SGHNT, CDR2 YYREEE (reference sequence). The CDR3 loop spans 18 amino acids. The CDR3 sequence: CASSAGGVPMSANYGYTF.

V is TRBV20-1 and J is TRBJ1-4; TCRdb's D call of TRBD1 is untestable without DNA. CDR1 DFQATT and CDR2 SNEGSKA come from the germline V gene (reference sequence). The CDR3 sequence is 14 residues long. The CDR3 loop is CSASPGTTNEKLFF.

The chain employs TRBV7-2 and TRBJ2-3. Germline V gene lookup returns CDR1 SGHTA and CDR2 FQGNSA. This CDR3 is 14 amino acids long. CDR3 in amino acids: CASSSKTLYVAQYF.

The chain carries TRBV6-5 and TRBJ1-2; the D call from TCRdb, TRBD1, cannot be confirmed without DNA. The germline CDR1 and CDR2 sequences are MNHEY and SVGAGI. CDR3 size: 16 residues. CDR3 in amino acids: CASSYGGGTGNYGYTF.

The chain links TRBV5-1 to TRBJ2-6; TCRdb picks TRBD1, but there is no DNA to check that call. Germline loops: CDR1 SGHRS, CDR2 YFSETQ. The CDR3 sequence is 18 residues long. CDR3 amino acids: CASSPPGQGRSGANVLTF.

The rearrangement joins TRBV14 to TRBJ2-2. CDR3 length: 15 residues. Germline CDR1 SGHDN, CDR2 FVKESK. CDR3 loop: CASSQELGNTGELFF.

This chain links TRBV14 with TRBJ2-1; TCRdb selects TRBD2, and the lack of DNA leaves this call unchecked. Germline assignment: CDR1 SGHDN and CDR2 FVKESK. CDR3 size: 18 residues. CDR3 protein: CASSQGGTSGRVYNEQFF.

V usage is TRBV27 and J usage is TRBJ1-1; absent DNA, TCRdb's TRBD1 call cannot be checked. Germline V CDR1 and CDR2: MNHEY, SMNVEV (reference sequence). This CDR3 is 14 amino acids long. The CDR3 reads CASSPGQGWAEAFF.

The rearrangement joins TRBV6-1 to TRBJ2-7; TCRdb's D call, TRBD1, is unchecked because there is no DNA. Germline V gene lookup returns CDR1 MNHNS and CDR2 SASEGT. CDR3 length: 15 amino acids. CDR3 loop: CASSRTGGPTYEQYF.

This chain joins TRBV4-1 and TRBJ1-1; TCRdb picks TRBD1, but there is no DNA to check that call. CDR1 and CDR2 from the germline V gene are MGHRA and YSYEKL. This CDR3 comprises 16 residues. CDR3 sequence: CASSPEGLGANTEAFF.

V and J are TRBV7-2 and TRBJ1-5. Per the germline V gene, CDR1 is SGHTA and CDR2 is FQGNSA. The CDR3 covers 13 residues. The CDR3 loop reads CASSPHSNQPQHF.

CDR3 amino acids: CASSLDSRVKDEQYF. This sequence joins TRBV5-1 and TRBJ2-7; TCRdb outputs TRBD1, but without DNA this stays unchecked. The CDR3 runs to 15 residues. Looked up from germline, CDR1 is SGHRS and CDR2 is YFSETQ. The full variable domain, with the rest looked up from reference TRBV5-1 and TRBJ2-7, is KAGVTQTPRYLIKTRGQQVTLSCSPISGHRSVSWYQQTPGQGLQFLFEYFSETQRNKGNFPGRFSGRQFSNSRSEMNVSTLELGDSALYLCASSLDSRVKDEQYFGPGTRLTVT.

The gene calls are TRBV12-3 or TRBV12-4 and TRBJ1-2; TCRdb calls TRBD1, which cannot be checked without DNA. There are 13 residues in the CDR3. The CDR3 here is CASRTDSNYGYTF.

The CDR3 loop reads CASRVVRNTGELFF. The gene calls are TRBV7-9 and TRBJ2-2. This CDR3 is 14 amino acids long. The germline V gene has CDR1 SEHNR and CDR2 FQNEAQ (reference sequence). Full variable domain (rest looked up from reference TRBV7-9 and TRBJ2-2): DTGVSQNPRHKITKRGQNVTFRCDPISEHNRLYWYRQTLGQGPEFLTYFQNEAQLEKSRLLSDRFSAERPKGSFSTLEIQRTEQGDSAMYLCASRVVRNTGELFFGEGSRLTVL.

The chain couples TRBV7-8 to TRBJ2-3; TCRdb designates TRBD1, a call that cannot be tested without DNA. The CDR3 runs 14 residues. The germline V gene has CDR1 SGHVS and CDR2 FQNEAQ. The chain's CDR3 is CASSRGAHTDTQYF.

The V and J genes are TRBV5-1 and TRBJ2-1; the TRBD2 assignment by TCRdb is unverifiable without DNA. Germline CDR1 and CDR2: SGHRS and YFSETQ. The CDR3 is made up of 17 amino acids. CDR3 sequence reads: CASSLLPSGTSYNEQFF.

CDR3 amino acids: CASSLGGMETQYF. The V gene is TRBV12-3 or TRBV12-4, the J gene TRBJ2-5; TCRdb names TRBD2, which stays unverified in the absence of DNA. The CDR3 sequence is 13 residues long.